These 28 T cell receptor beta chains came from one sample sequenced in a study of shared clonotypes between healthy human individuals (dated by TCRdb to 2019 to 2021). Library creation used the immunoSEQ multiplex PCR assay. The clones in this table, taken by TCRdb from immuneACCESS, are in-frame only. Not every clone is retained; where verified, under half of the shortfall comes from an unresolved V gene, and the cause of the rest is unknown. The sample data list more than 2,000,000 clones, and around 90% of these were observed just once. The top ten clonotypes cover roughly 0.14% of the sample. The sequenced sample was naive CD4+ T cells sorted from blood. Reading the label with the study, this specimen's cell subset or site is: CD45RA+ positively selected. The receptors derive from a man younger than 35 in good health.

CDR3 region: CASSHRPGRTSYEQYF. The DNA for the CDR3 is TGTGCCAGCAGCCACCGACCGGGACGGACTTCCTACGAGCAGTACTTC. The chain carries TRBV14 and TRBJ2-7, with D tentatively TRBD1 or TRBD2 (5 bases each). The germline V and J ends were trimmed by 3 bases and 1 base, with 16 bases remaining between them. Germline CDR1 and CDR2: SGHDN and FVKESK. The CDR3 extends over 16 amino acids.

Of note for this clone: The junction does not match germline at one end; this may be a read error. This sequence joins TRBV7-7 and TRBJ2-1; D may correspond to TRBD1 or TRBD2 (6 bases each). Germline loops: CDR1 SSHAT, CDR2 FNYEAQ (reference sequence). CDR3 length: 16 amino acids. Here the CDR3 reads CASSLGGRGKSNEQFF. CDR3 sequence (DNA): TGTGCTAGCAGCTTAGGGGGGCGGGGAAAGAGCAATGAGCAGTTCTTC.

V is TRBV19 and J is TRBJ1-2; TRBD1 might be the D (6 bases). CDR1 and CDR2 (germline): LNHDA, SQIVND (reference sequence). V lost 7 bases and J lost 3, with 12 bases in between. CDR3 length equals 13 residues. The CDR3 nucleotides are TGTGCCAGTACCAAGGGGGGATACTATGGCTACACCTTC. Translated, it gives CASTKGGYYGYTF.

The chain joins TRBV25-1 to TRBJ1-2; D is unclear. Trimming pared 4 bases from V and 4 bases from J, leaving 10 bases between. The CDR3 sequence is 13 residues long. CDR1 and CDR2 from the germline V gene are MGHDK and SYGVNS. For the CDR3, the DNA is TGTGCCAGCAGTGCCGGCGGGAGCTATGGCTACACCTTC. Encoded protein: CASSAGGSYGYTF.

Worth noting for this clone: The same CDR3 arises from other DNA sequences in this sample as well. This chain joins TRBV11-2 and TRBJ1-1; the D gene is possibly TRBD1 (5 bases). The CDR3 totals 13 residues. Trimming removed 1 base at V and 5 bases at J, with 8 bases between. Germline CDR1 SGHAT, CDR2 FQNNGV. The CDR3 sequence is CASSLAGGTEAFF. CDR3 nucleotide sequence: TGTGCCAGCAGCTTAGCGGGGGGAACTGAAGCTTTCTTT.

The chain carries TRBV14 and TRBJ2-5; the D is unclear. The CDR3 spans 14 residues. The V end was cut by 1 base, the J end by 2 bases, with 8 bases between. Looked up from germline, CDR1 is SGHDN and CDR2 is FVKESK. DNA of the CDR3: TGTGCCAGCAGCCAAGGGAACAGACAAGAGACCCAGTACTTC. Translation gives CASSQGNRQETQYF. Complete variable domain (other parts from reference TRBV14 and TRBJ2-5): EAGVTQFPSHSVIEKGQTVTLRCDPISGHDNLYWYRRVMGKEIKFLLHFVKESKQDESGMPNNRFLAERTGGTYSTLKVQPAELEDSGVYFCASSQGNRQETQYFGPGTRLLVL.

The chain joins TRBV2 to TRBJ1-3; D perhaps matches TRBD1 (6 bases). The V gene's germline CDR1 is SNHLY and CDR2 FYNNEI. CDR3 length: 15 amino acids. As DNA, the CDR3 is TGTGCAAAAGGGGGGGGATCAAACTCTGGAAACACCATATATTTT. This encodes CAKGGGSNSGNTIYF.

V usage is TRBV4-1 and J usage is TRBJ2-3, with 7 positions matching TRBD2. CDR1 is MGHRA, CDR2 YSYEKL, per germline. After removal of 3 bases from V and 5 bases from J, the junction contained 11 bases not matched to a gene. This CDR3 region has 16 residues. Written as DNA, the CDR3 is TGCGCCAGCAGCCACCAGAAGGCGGGAGCAAAAGATACGCAGTATTTT. Translated, it gives CASSHQKAGAKDTQYF.

The V gene is TRBV6-4, the J gene TRBJ2-7; 7 nucleotides agree with TRBD1. Trimming removed 3 bases from V and 6 bases from J; junction bases left unmatched: 8. This CDR3 is 14 amino acids long. Germline V gives CDR1 MRHNA, CDR2 SNTAGT. CDR3: CASSEAGTEGEQYF. The CDR3 DNA sequence: TGTGCCAGCAGTGAAGCCGGGACAGAGGGCGAGCAGTACTTC.

The V and J genes are TRBV10-3 and TRBJ1-2; D ambiguous. Germline-derived CDR1 and CDR2 are ENHRY and SYGVKD. The CDR3 is 15 amino acids. Trimming cost V 8 bases and J 2 bases, with 18 bases left between them. CDR3 region: CAIRQVAAPNYGYTF. In nucleotides, the CDR3 is TGTGCCATCCGGCAAGTAGCAGCCCCGAACTATGGCTACACCTTC.

In DNA, the CDR3 is TGTGCCAGCGGGGAGGGAGACACTGAAGCTTTCTTT. It codes for CASGEGDTEAFF. This chain connects TRBV6-5 to TRBJ1-1; D not certain. The CDR3 runs 12 residues. Germline V gives CDR1 MNHEY, CDR2 SVGAGI. The ends were cut back, 8 bases at V and 3 bases at J, with 10 bases in the middle.

The chain combines TRBV30 with TRBJ2-5, with TRBD1 as a possible D gene (5 bases). In germline, CDR1 is GTSNPN, CDR2 SVGIG (reference sequence). Trimming removed 3 bases at V and 5 bases at J, with 13 bases between. The CDR3 has 13 residues. CDR3 sequence (DNA): TGTGCCTGGAGACGGGCAGGGAAGGAGACCCAGTACTTC. Its protein product is CAWRRAGKETQYF.

The chain carries TRBV10-3 and TRBJ2-5, with D perhaps given as TRBD1 or TRBD2 (5 bases each). Looked up from germline, CDR1 is ENHRY and CDR2 is SYGVKD. The CDR3 totals 12 residues. The V end lost 9 bases, the J end lost 5 bases, and 13 bases lay between the germline ends. The CDR3 loop is CAISRGDETQYF. Here the CDR3 DNA reads TGTGCCATTTCGAGGGGCGACGAGACCCAGTACTTC.

This clone was detected once. The CDR3 nucleotides read TGTGCCAGCTCACCACTGACTAGCGGGGCCTCAGATACGCAGTATTTT. It translates to CASSPLTSGASDTQYF. V gene TRBV18 combines with J gene TRBJ2-3, with 11 bases matching TRBD2. The CDR3 is 16 amino acids. The germline gives CDR1 KGHSH, CDR2 LQKENI. Losses at the gene ends were 1 base for V and 4 bases for J; bases not matched to a gene: 4.

The genes are TRBV12-2 and TRBJ1-5. TRBV12-2 is a pseudogene locus. The CDR3 runs 16 residues. CDR3 sequence: CASRLPEVQSNQPQHF. As DNA, the CDR3 is TGTGCAAGTCGCTTACCTGAGGTCCAGAGCAATCAGCCCCAGCATTTT.

The chain recombines TRBV6-5 with TRBJ2-1, with D uncertain. V was clipped by 8 bases and J by 6 bases, with 11 bases between them. Germline CDR1 MNHEY, CDR2 SVGAGI. There are 12 residues in the CDR3. CDR3 amino acids: CASLSPGNEQFF. In DNA, the CDR3 is TGTGCCAGCCTATCCCCCGGCAATGAGCAGTTCTTC.

V and J are TRBV6-5 and TRBJ2-5; D gene ambiguous. The DNA end is a closer match to TRBJ2-7, so the J assignment may be wrong. Germline V gene lookup returns CDR1 MNHEY and CDR2 SVGAGI. CDR3 length equals 13 residues. CDR3 DNA: TGTGCCAGCAGTAACCTCAGAGGCTCCGAGCAGTACTTC. This encodes CASSNLRGSEQYF.

The chain uses TRBV28 and TRBJ2-5; 7 bases fit TRBD1. The germline V gene has CDR1 MDHEN and CDR2 SYDVKM. The CDR3 loop spans 15 amino acids. V shed 6 bases and J 2 bases; nucleotides not matched to a gene: 9. CDR3 DNA: TGTGCCAGCAGGCACGCCAAGGGACAGCAAGAGACCCAGTACTTC. Protein: CASRHAKGQQETQYF.

The gene calls are TRBV18 and TRBJ1-1; D is ambiguous. Trimming left V 0 bases short and J 2 bases short, with 7 bases between. CDR1 is KGHSH and CDR2 is LQKENI in the germline V gene. The CDR3 sequence is 14 residues long. The CDR3 reads CASSPPGTNTEAFF. The CDR3, as DNA: TGTGCCAGCTCACCACCTGGCACTAACACTGAAGCTTTCTTT.

The chain joins TRBV7-9 to TRBJ2-1; 11 bases fit TRBD1. The CDR3 length is 15 residues. Trimming removed 1 base from V and 12 bases from J; junction bases left unmatched: 8. Germline lookup yields CDR1 SEHNR and CDR2 FQNEAQ (reference sequence). In DNA form, the CDR3 reads TGTGCCAGCAGCTTAGTGGGGACAGGGGGAGTTGGGCAGTTCTTC. Encoded protein: CASSLVGTGGVGQFF.

The chain is built from TRBV5-4 and TRBJ2-2, with a weak D call TRBD2 (5 bases). Trimming took 4 bases from V and 4 from J, leaving 17 bases between them. This CDR3 is built from 16 residues. In germline, CDR1 is SGHNT, CDR2 YYREEE (reference sequence). The CDR3 loop is CASSPPWEMGTGELFF. CDR3 DNA: TGTGCCAGCAGCCCCCCATGGGAGATGGGCACCGGGGAGCTGTTTTTT.

V gene TRBV7-9 combines with J gene TRBJ2-1; 8 positions match TRBD2. Germline CDR1 is SEHNR and CDR2 is FQNEAQ (reference sequence). The J segment lost 12 bases and the V segment lost 3 bases, leaving 13 bases of the junction unmatched. CDR3 length: 15 amino acids. CDR3 loop: CASSLGLSGIRGQFF. CDR3 nucleotides: TGTGCCAGCAGCTTGGGGCTTAGCGGGATACGGGGGCAGTTCTTC. The full variable domain, completed using reference TRBV7-9 and TRBJ2-1, is DTGVSQNPRHKITKRGQNVTFRCDPISEHNRLYWYRQTLGQGPEFLTYFQNEAQLEKSRLLSDRFSAERPKGSFSTLEIQRTEQGDSAMYLCASSLGLSGIRGQFFGPGTRLTVL.

The J gene is TRBJ2-1, the V gene TRBV21-1; the D segment call TRBD2 is taken from the table without a DNA check. TRBV21-1 is shown as a pseudogene. The CDR3 runs 17 residues. Written as DNA, the CDR3 is TGTGCCAGCAGCGCCCGACTAGCGGGAGGGGGGGAGAATGAGCAGTTCTTC. Its protein product is CASSARLAGGGENEQFF.

The chain links TRBV6-5 to TRBJ1-2, with a tentative D call TRBD1 (5 bases). Germline V gene data show CDR1 as MNHEY and CDR2 as SVGAGI. The CDR3 totals 16 residues. V was trimmed by 6 bases and J by 4 bases, leaving 21 bases between them. The DNA of the CDR3 is TGTGCCAGCAGATACGGAAGGGGCATACTTGGCTATGGCTACACCTTC. Its protein is CASRYGRGILGYGYTF.

The rearrangement links TRBV5-1 to TRBJ2-7; D may be TRBD1 or TRBD2 (5 bases each). The CDR3 spans 16 residues. The ends were cut back, 3 bases at V and 1 base at J, with 17 bases in the middle. Germline V gene lookup returns CDR1 SGHRS and CDR2 YFSETQ. CDR3: CASSSPPGRGSYEQYF. CDR3 nucleotide sequence: TGCGCCAGCAGCTCCCCGCCGGGACGGGGATCCTACGAGCAGTACTTC.

The V call is TRBV7-9, the J call TRBJ2-1, with 8 bases aligning to TRBD2. The CDR3 runs to 16 residues. CDR1 is SEHNR, CDR2 FQNEAQ, per germline (reference sequence). J lost 2 bases, V lost 1 base, and 4 bases had no gene match. The CDR3 sequence: CASSLGAGVTYNEQFF. CDR3 nucleotides: TGTGCCAGCAGCTTAGGAGCGGGAGTGACCTACAATGAGCAGTTCTTC.

For this clone: The same CDR3 arises from other DNA sequences in this sample as well. The J gene is TRBJ2-2, the V gene TRBV30; 9 bases match TRBD1. V dropped 0 bases and J dropped 3; count of bases not matched to a gene: 2. The length of the CDR3 is 15 residues. Germline V gene sequence: CDR1 GTSNPN, CDR2 SVGIG (reference sequence). CDR3 region: CAWSVRDRDTGELFF. The CDR3 bases are TGTGCCTGGAGTGTCCGGGACAGGGACACCGGGGAGCTGTTTTTT. Full variable domain (outside the CDR3, taken from reference TRBV30 and TRBJ2-2): SQTIHQWPATLVQPVGSPLSLECTVEGTSNPNLYWYRQAAGRGLQLLFYSVGIGQISSEVPQNLSASRPQDRQFILSSKKLLLSDSGFYLCAWSVRDRDTGELFFGEGSRLTVL.

The chain couples TRBV4-1 to TRBJ2-5; TRBD2 matches at 11 bases. The CDR3 has 16 residues. The germline V gene has CDR1 MGHRA and CDR2 YSYEKL. J was trimmed by 2 bases and V by 5 bases; bases with no gene match: 7. The CDR3 here is CASSGHGTSGQETQYF. The CDR3 DNA follows: TGCGCCAGCAGCGGCCACGGGACTAGCGGACAAGAGACCCAGTACTTC.